This T cell receptor beta chain was recorded in a study of T cells in Graves' hyperthyroidism and ophthalmopathy. Exclusion followed for patients with uncontrolled infection, other autoimmune disease, pregnancy or lactation. Diagnostic assessment was based on clinical symptoms, serum thyroxine and TRAb, thyroid ultrasound and orbital computed tomography. This clonotype showed up many times. The TCR beta CDR3 regions underwent amplification using RNA transcripts as the source. Carried out on the TCR CDR3, a first-round RT-PCR used the HTBI primer set. TCRdb reprocessed the multiplex PCR reads with MiXCR, giving one entry per CDR3 protein. This sample has about 610,000 distinct CDR3 sequences, with over 12% found just once. The V end lost 6 bases, the J end lost 5 bases, and 13 bases lay between the germline ends. The germline V gene has CDR1 MNHEY and CDR2 SMNVEV (reference sequence). The CDR3 loop spans 14 amino acids.

J is TRBJ2-2 and V is TRBV27; D uncertain. Sequenced input: blood. This TCR derives from a woman in her forties with Graves' ophthalmopathy. The CDR3 DNA is TGTGCCAGCAGGTGGCTACCGTGGACCGGGGAGCTGTTTTTT. It encodes CASRWLPWTGELFF.